This T cell receptor beta chain originates from a study of naive and memory T cell subsets. Two oligonucleotides, mixed equimolar, formed the beta constant-region primer covering TRBC1 and TRBC2. The ligated cDNA underwent four PCR rounds using SP2 and nested alpha and beta constant-region primers. TCRdb fed the UMI-ligation and nested PCR reads into MiXCR, producing one record per CDR3 protein. The profile shows over 110,000 distinct CDR3 sequences, approximately 21% of them singletons. Regarding the study as a whole: Possibly reflecting memory cells re-expressing CD45RA, a few larger clonotypes occurred in naive repertoires, especially CD8.

Germline V gives CDR1 SGHRS, CDR2 YFSETQ. With 5 bases clipped from V and 2 bases from J, the junction kept 3 bases outside the gene matches. The CDR3 runs to 13 residues. In the case of this clonotype: Its target is unknown.

The V and J genes are TRBV5-1 and TRBJ2-7; 8 nucleotides line up with TRBD2. This TCR derives from a human donor in good health. Sequencing was carried out using naive CD8+ T cells from blood. The CDR3 nucleotides read TGCGCCAGCAGTACGGGACTAGCCTACGAGCAGTACTTC. As protein: CASSTGLAYEQYF.